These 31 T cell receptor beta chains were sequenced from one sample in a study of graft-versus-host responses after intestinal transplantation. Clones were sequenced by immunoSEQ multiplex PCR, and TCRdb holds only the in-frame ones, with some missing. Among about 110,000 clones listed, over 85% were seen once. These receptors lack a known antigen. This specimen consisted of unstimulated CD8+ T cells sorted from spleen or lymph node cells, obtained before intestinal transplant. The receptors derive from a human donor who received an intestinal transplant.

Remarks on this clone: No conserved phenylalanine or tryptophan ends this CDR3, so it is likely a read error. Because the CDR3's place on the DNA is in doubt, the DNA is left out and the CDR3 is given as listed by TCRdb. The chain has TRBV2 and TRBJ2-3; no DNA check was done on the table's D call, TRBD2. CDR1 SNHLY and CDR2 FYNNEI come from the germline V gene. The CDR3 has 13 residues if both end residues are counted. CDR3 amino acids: CASSVGLAGARRD.

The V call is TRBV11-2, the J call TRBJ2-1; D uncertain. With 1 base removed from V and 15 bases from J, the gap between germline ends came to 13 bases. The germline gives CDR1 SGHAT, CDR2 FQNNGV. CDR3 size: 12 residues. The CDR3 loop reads CASSLVGLEAFF. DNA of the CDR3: TGTGCCAGCAGCTTAGTCGGCCTCGAGGCGTTCTTC.

CDR3 amino acids: CASSSPGQQYNEQFF. The CDR3 DNA reads TGCGCCAGCAGCTCGCCGGGACAGCAATACAATGAGCAGTTCTTC. V usage is TRBV5-1 and J usage is TRBJ2-1; 7 nucleotides line up with TRBD1. The length of the CDR3 is 15 residues. The germline CDR1 and CDR2 sequences are SGHRS and YFSETQ. The trim removed 3 bases at V and 4 bases at J, leaving 7 bases unmatched.

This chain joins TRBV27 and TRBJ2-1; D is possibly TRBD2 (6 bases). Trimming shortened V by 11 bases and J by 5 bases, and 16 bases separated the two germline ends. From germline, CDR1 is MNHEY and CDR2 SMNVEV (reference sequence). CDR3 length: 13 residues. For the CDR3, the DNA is TGTGCCCCCGGGGGAGCGGTCAACAATGAGCAGTTCTTC. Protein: CAPGGAVNNEQFF.

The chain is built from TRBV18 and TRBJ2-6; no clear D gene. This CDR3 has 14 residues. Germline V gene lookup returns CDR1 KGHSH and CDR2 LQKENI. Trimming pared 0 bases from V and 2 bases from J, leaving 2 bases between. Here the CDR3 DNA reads TGTGCCAGCTCACCACCGGCTGGGGCCAACGTCCTGACTTTC. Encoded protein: CASSPPAGANVLTF. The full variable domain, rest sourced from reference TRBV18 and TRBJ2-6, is NAGVMQNPRHLVRRRGQEARLRCSPMKGHSHVYWYRQLPEEGLKFMVYLQKENIIDESGMPKERFSAEFPKEGPSILRIQQVVRGDSAAYFCASSPPAGANVLTFGAGSRLTVL.

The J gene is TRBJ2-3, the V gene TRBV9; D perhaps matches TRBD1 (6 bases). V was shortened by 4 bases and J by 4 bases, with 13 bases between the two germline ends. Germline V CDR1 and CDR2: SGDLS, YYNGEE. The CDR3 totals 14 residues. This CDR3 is CASSLTGIADTQYF. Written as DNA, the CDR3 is TGTGCCAGCAGCCTAACAGGGATCGCAGATACGCAGTATTTT. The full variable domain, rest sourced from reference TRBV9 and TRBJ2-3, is DSGVTQTPKHLITATGQRVTLRCSPRSGDLSVYWYQQSLDQGLQFLIQYYNGEERAKGNILERFSAQQFPDLHSELNLSSLELGDSALYFCASSLTGIADTQYFGPGTRLTVL.

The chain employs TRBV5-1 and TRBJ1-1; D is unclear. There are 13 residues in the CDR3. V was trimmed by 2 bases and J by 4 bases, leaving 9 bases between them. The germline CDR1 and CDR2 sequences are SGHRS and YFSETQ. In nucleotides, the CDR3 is TGCGCCAGCAGCTTTGATACGGGCACTGAAGCTTTCTTT. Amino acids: CASSFDTGTEAFF. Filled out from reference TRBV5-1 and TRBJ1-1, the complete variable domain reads KAGVTQTPRYLIKTRGQQVTLSCSPISGHRSVSWYQQTPGQGLQFLFEYFSETQRNKGNFPGRFSGRQFSNSRSEMNVSTLELGDSALYLCASSFDTGTEAFFGQGTRLTVV.

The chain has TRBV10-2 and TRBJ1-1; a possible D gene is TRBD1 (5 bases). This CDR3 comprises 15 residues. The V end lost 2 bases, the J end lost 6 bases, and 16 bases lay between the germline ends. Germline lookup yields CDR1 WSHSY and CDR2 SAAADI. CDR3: CASSERVLVGPEAFF. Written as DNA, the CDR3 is TGCGCCAGCAGTGAGCGGGTTCTGGTGGGGCCTGAAGCTTTCTTT.

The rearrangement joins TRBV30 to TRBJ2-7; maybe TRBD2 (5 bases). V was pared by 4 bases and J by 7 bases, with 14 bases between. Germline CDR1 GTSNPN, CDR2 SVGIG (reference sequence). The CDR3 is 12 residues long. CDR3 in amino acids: CAWTMGSGEQYF. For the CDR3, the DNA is TGTGCCTGGACGATGGGATCGGGGGAGCAGTACTTC.

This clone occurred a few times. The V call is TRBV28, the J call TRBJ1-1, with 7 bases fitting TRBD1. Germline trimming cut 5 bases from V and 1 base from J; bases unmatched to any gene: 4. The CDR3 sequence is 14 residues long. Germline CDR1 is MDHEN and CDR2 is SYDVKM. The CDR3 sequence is CASSPGTANTEAFF. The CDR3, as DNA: TGTGCCAGCAGTCCCGGGACAGCGAACACTGAAGCTTTCTTT.

Written as DNA, the CDR3 is TGTGCCAGCAGCCCTCAGCGAGGTCCGTCCTACAATGAGCAGTTCTTC. Encoded protein: CASSPQRGPSYNEQFF. V and J are TRBV7-9 and TRBJ2-1; D is ambiguous. Germline CDR1 is SEHNR and CDR2 is FQNEAQ (reference sequence). V gave up 5 bases and J gave up 1 base, with 15 bases separating them. CDR3 length equals 16 residues.

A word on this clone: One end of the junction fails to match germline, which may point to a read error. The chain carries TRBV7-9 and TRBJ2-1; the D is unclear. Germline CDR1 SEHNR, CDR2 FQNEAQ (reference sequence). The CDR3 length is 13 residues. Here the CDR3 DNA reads TGTGCCAGCAGCTTAGTCCGGAACAACGAGCAGTTCTTC. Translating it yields CASSLVRNNEQFF.

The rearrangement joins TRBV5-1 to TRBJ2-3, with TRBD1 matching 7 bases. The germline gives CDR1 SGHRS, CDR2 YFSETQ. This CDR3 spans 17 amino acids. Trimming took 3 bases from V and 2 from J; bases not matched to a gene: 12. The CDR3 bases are TGCGCCAGCAGCTGGTCCCCCGGGACAGCATCCACAGATACGCAGTATTTT. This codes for CASSWSPGTASTDTQYF.

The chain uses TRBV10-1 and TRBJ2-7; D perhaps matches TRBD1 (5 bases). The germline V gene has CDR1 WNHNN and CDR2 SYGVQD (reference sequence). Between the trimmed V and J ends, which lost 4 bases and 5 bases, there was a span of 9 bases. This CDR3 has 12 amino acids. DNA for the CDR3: TGCGCCAGCAGTGGCAGGGTCAACGAGCAGTACTTC. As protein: CASSGRVNEQYF.

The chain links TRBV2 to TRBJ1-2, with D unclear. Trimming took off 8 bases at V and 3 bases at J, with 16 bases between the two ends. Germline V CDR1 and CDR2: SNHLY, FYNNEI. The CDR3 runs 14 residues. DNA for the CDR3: TGTGCCAGCCTTGTGGAGGGCCTCCACTATGGCTACACCTTC. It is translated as CASLVEGLHYGYTF.

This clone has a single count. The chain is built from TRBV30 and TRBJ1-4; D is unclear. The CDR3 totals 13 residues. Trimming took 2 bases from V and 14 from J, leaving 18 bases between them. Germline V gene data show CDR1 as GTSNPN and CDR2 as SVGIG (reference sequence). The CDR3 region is CAWSPDPSSGLFF. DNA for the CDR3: TGTGCCTGGAGTCCGGACCCTTCGTCGGGGCTGTTTTTT.

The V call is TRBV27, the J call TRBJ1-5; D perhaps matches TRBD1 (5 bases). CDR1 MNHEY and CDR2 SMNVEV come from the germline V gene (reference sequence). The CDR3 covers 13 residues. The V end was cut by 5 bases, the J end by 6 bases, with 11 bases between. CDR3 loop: CASSTPGGQPQHF. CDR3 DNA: TGTGCCAGCAGTACACCCGGGGGTCAGCCCCAGCATTTT.

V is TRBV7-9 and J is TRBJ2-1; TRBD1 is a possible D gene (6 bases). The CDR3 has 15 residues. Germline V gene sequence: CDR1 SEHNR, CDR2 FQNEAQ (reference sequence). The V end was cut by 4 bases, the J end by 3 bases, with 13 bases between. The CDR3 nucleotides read TGTGCCAGCAGCTACCAGGGGACCGGCTACAATGAGCAGTTCTTC. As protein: CASSYQGTGYNEQFF.

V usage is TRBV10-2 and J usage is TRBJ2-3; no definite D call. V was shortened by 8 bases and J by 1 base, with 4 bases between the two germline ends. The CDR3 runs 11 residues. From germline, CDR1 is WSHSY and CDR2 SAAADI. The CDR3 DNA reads TGCGCCAGCGAGGGCACAGATACGCAGTATTTT. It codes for CASEGTDTQYF.

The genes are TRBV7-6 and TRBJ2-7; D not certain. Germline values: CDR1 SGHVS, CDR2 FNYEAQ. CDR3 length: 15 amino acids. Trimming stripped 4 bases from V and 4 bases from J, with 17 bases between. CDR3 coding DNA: TGTGCCAGCAGCTCTGCCTCGGACGGTTATTACGAGCAGTACTTC. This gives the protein CASSSASDGYYEQYF.

DNA for the CDR3: TGTGCCAGCAGCCAAAAGGGGGGAGGAGTCAAAAACATTCAGTACTTC. Encoded protein: CASSQKGGGVKNIQYF. The chain joins TRBV14 to TRBJ2-4, with D perhaps matching TRBD1 or TRBD2 (6 bases each). The V and J ends lost 2 bases and 3 bases respectively, with 14 bases between them. The CDR3 runs to 16 residues. Germline-derived CDR1 and CDR2 are SGHDN and FVKESK.

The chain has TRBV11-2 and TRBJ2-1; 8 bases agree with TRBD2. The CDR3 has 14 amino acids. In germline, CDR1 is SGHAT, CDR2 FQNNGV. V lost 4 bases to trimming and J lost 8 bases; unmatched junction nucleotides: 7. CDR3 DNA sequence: TGTGCCAGCAGCTACAAGCGGGAGTTCGATGAGCAGTTCTTC. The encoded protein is CASSYKREFDEQFF.

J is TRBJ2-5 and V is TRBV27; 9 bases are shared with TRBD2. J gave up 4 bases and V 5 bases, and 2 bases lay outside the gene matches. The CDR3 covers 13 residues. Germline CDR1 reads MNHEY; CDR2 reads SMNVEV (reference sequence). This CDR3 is CASSEGLAETQYF. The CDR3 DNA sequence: TGTGCCAGCAGTGAGGGACTAGCAGAGACCCAGTACTTC.

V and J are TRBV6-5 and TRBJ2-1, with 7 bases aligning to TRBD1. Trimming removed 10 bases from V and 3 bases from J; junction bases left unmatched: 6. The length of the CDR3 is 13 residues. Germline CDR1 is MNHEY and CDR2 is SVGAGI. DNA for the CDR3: TGTGCCACTAGGGACAGCTACTACAATGAGCAGTTCTTC. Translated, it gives CATRDSYYNEQFF.

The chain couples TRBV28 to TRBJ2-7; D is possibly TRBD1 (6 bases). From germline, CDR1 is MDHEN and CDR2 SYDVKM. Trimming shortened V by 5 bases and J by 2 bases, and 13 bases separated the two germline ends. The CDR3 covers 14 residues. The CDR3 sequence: CASSLSTGAYEQYF. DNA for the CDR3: TGTGCCAGCAGTCTTTCGACAGGAGCCTACGAGCAGTACTTC.

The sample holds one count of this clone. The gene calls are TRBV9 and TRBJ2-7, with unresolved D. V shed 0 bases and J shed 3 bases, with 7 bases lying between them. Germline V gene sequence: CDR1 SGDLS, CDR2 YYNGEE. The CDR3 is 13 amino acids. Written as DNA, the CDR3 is TGTGCCAGCAGCGTAGGCGGAGACTACGAGCAGTACTTC. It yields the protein CASSVGGDYEQYF.

CDR3 in DNA: TGCGCCAGCAGCCAAGATGGGGGATCCTACAATGAGCAGTTCTTC. As protein: CASSQDGGSYNEQFF. The gene calls are TRBV4-1 and TRBJ2-1, with D perhaps assigned TRBD1 or TRBD2 (5 bases each). The germline gives CDR1 MGHRA, CDR2 YSYEKL. V shed 0 bases and J shed 1 base, with 7 bases lying between them. The CDR3 sequence is 15 residues long.

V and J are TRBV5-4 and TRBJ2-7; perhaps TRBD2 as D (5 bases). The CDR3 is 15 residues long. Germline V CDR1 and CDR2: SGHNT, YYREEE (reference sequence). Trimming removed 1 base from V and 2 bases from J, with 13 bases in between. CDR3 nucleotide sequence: TGTGCCAGCAGCTTGAGTGGCGGGCCAACCTACGAGCAGTACTTC. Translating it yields CASSLSGGPTYEQYF.

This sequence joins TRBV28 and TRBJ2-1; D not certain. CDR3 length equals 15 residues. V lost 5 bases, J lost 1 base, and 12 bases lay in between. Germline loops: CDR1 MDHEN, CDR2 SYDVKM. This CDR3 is CASSRGPPSYNEQFF. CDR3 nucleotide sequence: TGTGCCAGCAGTCGTGGACCGCCTTCCTACAATGAGCAGTTCTTC.

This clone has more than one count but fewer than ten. Here the CDR3 reads CASSQEEQPNYGYTF. Here the CDR3 DNA reads TGTGCCAGCAGCCAAGAGGAACAGCCTAACTATGGCTACACCTTC. The chain carries TRBV4-2 and TRBJ1-2, with D hard to call. Between the trimmed V and J ends, which lost 0 bases and 0 bases, there was a span of 8 bases. Germline-derived CDR1 and CDR2 are LGHNA and YNFKEQ. The length of the CDR3 is 15 residues.

The DNA of the CDR3 is TGTGCCAGCAGCGCTAGGGACAGAAGGTACACCTTC. As protein: CASSARDRRYTF. The J gene is TRBJ1-2, the V gene TRBV9, with 7 bases lining up with TRBD1. Germline assignment: CDR1 SGDLS and CDR2 YYNGEE. The CDR3 runs to 12 residues. V was pared by 3 bases and J by 11 bases, with 7 bases of the junction left unmatched. The whole variable domain, remainder taken from reference TRBV9 and TRBJ1-2, is DSGVTQTPKHLITATGQRVTLRCSPRSGDLSVYWYQQSLDQGLQFLIQYYNGEERAKGNILERFSAQQFPDLHSELNLSSLELGDSALYFCASSARDRRYTFGSGTRLTVV.